This entry lists 2 T cell receptor beta chains sequenced from one sample in a study of CD8 T cells in ankylosing spondylitis. One entry per CDR3 protein results from TCRdb running MiXCR on the 5' RACE reads. The sample lists 150,000 to 200,000 distinct CDR3 sequences, around 18% occurring once. Sequencing was carried out using blood, either unsorted or a sorted T cell fraction (not recorded which). The receptors derive from a male donor with ankylosing spondylitis or in good health (not recorded which).

CDR3 sequence: CSVDKGGSTEAFF. CDR3 coding DNA: TGCAGCGTTGACAAGGGTGGATCCACTGAAGCTTTCTTT. The chain carries TRBV29-1 and TRBJ1-1; D gene unclear. Trimming took off 3 bases at V and 4 bases at J, with 12 bases between the two ends. Germline CDR1 reads SQVTM; CDR2 reads ANQGSEA. The CDR3 has 13 amino acids.

This clonotype was seen repeatedly, ten times or more. V usage is TRBV5-1 and J usage is TRBJ2-7; 8 nucleotides agree with TRBD1. The V segment lost 0 bases and the J segment 2 bases; nucleotides outside the gene matches: 4. The germline V gene encodes CDR1 SGHRS and CDR2 YFSETQ. The CDR3 covers 15 residues. CDR3 bases: TGCGCCAGCAGCTTGGGGACAGGGAATACCTACGAGCAGTACTTC. It is translated as CASSLGTGNTYEQYF.